Shown below are 19 T cell receptor beta chains from a single sample sequenced in a study of blood T cells in healthy people across ages. The second PCR ran about 6 to 12 cycles with a sample-barcoded 5' primer and J-beta primers. TCRdb itself ran the 5' RACE reads through MiXCR, one entry per CDR3 protein. The sample consists of roughly 800,000 distinct CDR3 sequences, roughly 34% of them appearing once. The specimen was blood. The receptors originated from a man aged 18 to 35 in good health.

About this clonotype itself: This could be a read error, since a much larger clone is one nucleotide away. The J gene is TRBJ2-1, the V gene TRBV2; D uncertain. The J call is doubtful: the DNA matches TRBJ2-7 better. Per the germline V gene, CDR1 is SNHLY and CDR2 is FYNNEI. The CDR3 spans 13 residues. CDR3 in amino acids: CASTSRRTDEQYF. The CDR3 region has the DNA TGTGCCAGCACCTCCAGACGGACGGATGAGCAGTACTTC.

Comment on this clonotype: A junction boundary mismatches the germline segment, possibly from a read error. The genes are TRBV4-1 and TRBJ2-3, with 8 bases fitting TRBD1. Germline CDR1 and CDR2: MGHRA and YSYEKL. CDR3 size: 15 residues. CDR3 coding DNA: TGCGCCAGCAGCCAAGATGGACAGGGCACGGATACGCAGTATTTT. Its protein is CASSQDGQGTDTQYF.

V and J are TRBV20-1 and TRBJ2-5, with TRBD2 identical over 7 bases. The CDR3 totals 15 residues. V lost 1 base to trimming and J lost 2 bases; unmatched junction nucleotides: 7. Germline-derived CDR1 and CDR2 are DFQATT and SNEGSKA (reference sequence). CDR3 coding DNA: TGCAGTGCTAGAGGGCGGGGGAGAGATCAAGAGACCCAGTACTTC. This codes for CSARGRGRDQETQYF.

In nucleotides, the CDR3 is TGTGCCAGCAGTACCCCCCTAAACTATGGCTACACCTTC. Protein product: CASSTPLNYGYTF. The rearrangement links TRBV12-3 or TRBV12-4 to TRBJ1-2; D not resolved. Trimming pared 5 bases from V and 2 bases from J, leaving 9 bases between. The CDR3 is made up of 13 amino acids.

The J gene is TRBJ1-2, the V gene TRBV4-3; TRBD1 is a possible D gene (5 bases). Germline-derived CDR1 and CDR2 are LGHNA and YSLEER. The V end lost 1 base, the J end lost 7 bases, and 16 bases lay between the germline ends. The CDR3 spans 15 residues. The CDR3 is CASSQAPGSSCGYTF. The CDR3 nucleotides are TGCGCCAGCAGCCAAGCTCCAGGGAGCAGCTGTGGCTACACCTTC.

This clonotype was counted ten times or more. This CDR3 reads CASRKRGGQYNEQFF. The CDR3 DNA follows: TGTGCCAGCAGGAAGAGGGGGGGCCAATACAATGAGCAGTTCTTC. J is TRBJ2-1 and V is TRBV2; tentative D call: TRBD2 (7 bases). The CDR3 runs 15 residues. The ends were cut back, 6 bases at V and 4 bases at J, with 16 bases in the middle. Germline values: CDR1 SNHLY, CDR2 FYNNEI.

The gene calls are TRBV20-1 and TRBJ2-7; TRBD2 matches 10 bases. The CDR3 is 16 residues long. The germline CDR1 and CDR2 sequences are DFQATT and SNEGSKA (reference sequence). The trim removed 0 bases at V and 3 bases at J, leaving 8 bases unmatched. DNA for the CDR3: TGCAGTGCTAGAGATAGGGGGGCTAGCGGGGGCTACGAGCAGTACTTC. Its translation is CSARDRGASGGYEQYF.

This clonotype was counted at least ten times. The V and J genes are TRBV7-2 and TRBJ2-1, with a weak D call TRBD2 (6 bases). This CDR3 region has 12 residues. Trimming stripped 5 bases from V and 7 bases from J, with 9 bases between. Germline lookup yields CDR1 SGHTA and CDR2 FQGNSA. Written as DNA, the CDR3 is TGTGCCAGCAGCCGGACTATTAATGAGCAGTTCTTC. It is translated as CASSRTINEQFF.

V gene TRBV27 combines with J gene TRBJ1-5; D is uncertain. V gave up 4 bases and J gave up 1 base, with 14 bases separating them. CDR1 is MNHEY, CDR2 SMNVEV, per germline (reference sequence). This CDR3 region has 16 residues. The CDR3: CASSSRTIGSNQPQHF. DNA of the CDR3: TGTGCCAGCAGTTCCCGGACTATAGGGAGCAATCAGCCCCAGCATTTT.

At least ten counts were recorded for this clonotype. The rearrangement uses TRBV7-2 and TRBJ2-3, with D perhaps TRBD1 (5 bases). V was pared by 5 bases and J by 0 bases, with 18 bases between. The germline V gene encodes CDR1 SGHTA and CDR2 FQGNSA. The CDR3 is 17 residues long. In DNA, the CDR3 is TGTGCCAGCAGCCCTAGAGAGGACACAATAAGCACAGATACGCAGTATTTT. Protein product: CASSPREDTISTDTQYF.

This clonotype was observed a single time. The CDR3 region has the DNA TGTGCCAGCAGCCAAGAGGCGTGGACCCGGGACAGATACAATGAGCAGTTCTTC. Translated: CASSQEAWTRDRYNEQFF. The chain recombines TRBV3-1 with TRBJ2-1; 7 bases align to TRBD1. In germline, CDR1 is LGHDT, CDR2 YNNKEL (reference sequence). The CDR3 runs to 18 residues. V lost 0 bases, J lost 4 bases, and 12 bases stayed unmatched.

There are a few counts of this clonotype. The rearrangement joins TRBV7-8 to TRBJ2-7; D is unresolved. CDR3 length: 13 amino acids. The V end was cut by 8 bases, the J end by 7 bases, with 18 bases between. Germline V gene data show CDR1 as SGHVS and CDR2 as FQNEAQ. This CDR3 is CASSPGPGNEQYF. CDR3 DNA sequence: TGTGCCAGCTCGCCAGGCCCCGGTAATGAGCAGTACTTC. The complete variable domain, with remaining parts taken from reference TRBV7-8 and TRBJ2-7, reads GAGVSQSPRYKVAKRGQDVALRCDPISGHVSLFWYQQALGQGPEFLTYFQNEAQLDKSGLPSDRFFAERPEGSVSTLKIQRTQQEDSAVYLCASSPGPGNEQYFGPGTRLTVT.

V usage is TRBV12-3 or TRBV12-4 and J usage is TRBJ1-5; TRBD1 matches at 7 bases. The V gene end was trimmed by 5 bases and the J gene end by 4 bases; junction bases not matched to a gene: 11. The CDR3 consists of 16 residues. CDR3 DNA: TGTGCCAGCAGTCATAGTGCCAGGGGGGGGAATCAGCCCCAGCATTTT. It yields the protein CASSHSARGGNQPQHF.

Many counts were recorded for this clonotype. The chain recombines TRBV29-1 with TRBJ1-2; D call uncertain. This CDR3 has 12 residues. The germline V gene encodes CDR1 SQVTM and CDR2 ANQGSEA. V gave up 4 bases and J gave up 4 bases, with 10 bases separating them. CDR3 in amino acids: CSVGPESYGYTF. The CDR3 nucleotides read TGCAGCGTTGGTCCGGAGAGCTATGGCTACACCTTC.

This clonotype was seen ten or more times. The chain couples TRBV6-5 to TRBJ2-3; 7 bases agree with TRBD2. The CDR3 length is 12 residues. The germline V gene has CDR1 MNHEY and CDR2 SVGAGI. Unmatched junction bases numbered 5, after V lost 8 bases and J lost 6 bases. The CDR3 reads CASGRGVDTQYF. CDR3 sequence (DNA): TGTGCCAGCGGTCGGGGGGTGGATACGCAGTATTTT.

This clonotype was found a few times. V gene TRBV6-2 or TRBV6-3 combines with J gene TRBJ2-5; TRBD2 might be the D (5 bases). V dropped 2 bases and J dropped 11 bases, with 21 bases sitting between them. Germline assignment: CDR1 MNHEY and CDR2 SVGEGT. The CDR3 covers 15 residues. The CDR3 reads CASSYAQEVINEQYF. CDR3 nucleotides: TGTGCCAGCAGTTACGCCCAGGAGGTGATCAATGAGCAGTACTTC.

The CDR3 loop reads CASLGGPNQPQHF. The CDR3 DNA reads TGTGCCAGCTTGGGGGGCCCCAATCAGCCCCAGCATTTT. This sequence joins TRBV18 and TRBJ1-5; weak D call: TRBD1 (6 bases). The ends were cut back, 7 bases at V and 3 bases at J, with 10 bases in the middle. Germline V lookup: CDR1 KGHSH, CDR2 LQKENI. This CDR3 region has 13 residues.

This chain connects TRBV7-2 to TRBJ2-6; D is perhaps TRBD1 (5 bases). Germline loops: CDR1 SGHTA, CDR2 FQGNSA. The V end was cut by 5 bases, the J end by 0 bases, with 8 bases between. This CDR3 is built from 15 residues. CDR3 loop: CASSGQISGANVLTF. The CDR3 DNA reads TGTGCCAGCAGCGGACAAATCTCTGGGGCCAACGTCCTGACTTTC.

In regard to this clonotype: A single base separates this from a much larger clone, so it may be a read error. This chain joins TRBV11-2 and TRBJ2-5; D uncertain. The CDR3 contains 13 residues. Germline V gives CDR1 SGHAT, CDR2 FQNNGV. For the CDR3, the DNA is TGTGCCAGCAGCTTCCCCGTTGGAGAGGCCCAGTACTTC. Encoded protein: CASSFPVGEAQYF.